Below are 24 T cell receptor beta chains sequenced from a single sample in a study of blood T cell repertoires in COVID-19. TCRdb's copy holds only in-frame clones and misses some; the assay was immunoSEQ multiplex PCR. This sample carries 250,000 to 350,000 clones, roughly 86% of them seen once, and the ten largest clones take 2.5% to 3%. Sequences were obtained from PBMCs or T cells enriched from blood (not recorded which). The receptors come from a woman aged 45 to 65 who had been exposed to COVID-19.

The chain employs TRBV2 and TRBJ2-1, with TRBD2 matching over 10 bases. J lost 0 bases, V lost 6 bases, and 11 bases had no gene match. The CDR3 has 18 residues. CDR1 SNHLY and CDR2 FYNNEI come from the germline V gene. CDR3 loop: CASRGASGGHSSYNEQFF. CDR3 sequence (DNA): TGTGCCAGCAGGGGGGCTAGCGGGGGCCATAGCTCCTACAATGAGCAGTTCTTC.

The chain combines TRBV2 with TRBJ2-7, with TRBD1 matching over 8 bases. The CDR3 loop spans 13 amino acids. Germline V gene data show CDR1 as SNHLY and CDR2 as FYNNEI. V shed 6 bases and J 3 bases; nucleotides not matched to a gene: 4. The CDR3 reads CASSRDRNYEQYF. The DNA of the CDR3 is TGTGCCAGCAGCCGGGACAGGAACTACGAGCAGTACTTC.

The chain has TRBV7-2 and TRBJ1-3, with a tentative D call TRBD1 (6 bases). The CDR3 runs to 16 residues. V lost 1 base to trimming and J lost 3 bases, with 13 bases between them. CDR1 SGHTA and CDR2 FQGNSA come from the germline V gene. CDR3 nucleotide sequence: TGTGCCAGCAGCTTAGTTCCAGGGGAGAGTGGAAACACCATATATTTT. Residues: CASSLVPGESGNTIYF. Full variable domain (outside the CDR3, taken from reference TRBV7-2 and TRBJ1-3): GAGVSQSPSNKVTEKGKDVELRCDPISGHTALYWYRQSLGQGLEFLIYFQGNSAPDKSGLPSDRFSAERTGGSVSTLTIQRTQQEDSAVYLCASSLVPGESGNTIYFGEGSWLTVV.

This rearrangement joins TRBV30 to TRBJ1-5; 9 bases are shared with TRBD1. The germline V gene encodes CDR1 GTSNPN and CDR2 SVGIG (reference sequence). Germline trimming cut 3 bases from V and 7 bases from J; bases unmatched to any gene: 7. The CDR3 is made up of 14 amino acids. The CDR3 nucleotides are TGTGCCTGGAGCCCGGGACAGGGCGCACAGCCCCAGCATTTT. It codes for CAWSPGQGAQPQHF.

This clone was counted a single time. The chain uses TRBV5-6 and TRBJ1-6; 9 nucleotides agree with TRBD1. Trimming took 4 bases from V and 9 from J; bases not matched to a gene: 5. The germline V gene has CDR1 SGHDT and CDR2 YYEEEE. The CDR3 extends over 14 amino acids. The CDR3 here is CASSPRDRVSPLHF. The CDR3 DNA is TGTGCCAGCAGCCCCCGGGACAGGGTTTCACCCCTCCACTTT.

The chain uses TRBV3-1 (or the pseudogene TRBV3-2) and TRBJ2-2; 8 positions match TRBD1. V shed 3 bases, J shed 3 bases, and the junction held 6 bases outside the gene matches. The CDR3 consists of 16 residues. CDR1 and CDR2 from the germline V gene are LGHDT and YNNKEL (reference sequence). CDR3 in amino acids: CASSQLQGAHTGELFF. DNA of the CDR3: TGTGCCAGCAGCCAGCTTCAGGGGGCCCACACCGGGGAGCTGTTTTTT.

The chain is built from TRBV11-2 and TRBJ1-5, with D possibly being TRBD1 (5 bases). The V and J ends lost 2 bases and 5 bases respectively, with 10 bases between them. Germline-derived CDR1 and CDR2 are SGHAT and FQNNGV. This CDR3 is built from 14 residues. For the CDR3, the DNA is TGTGCCAGCAGCTTAAGCGGGGCTCATCAGCCCCAGCATTTT. It translates to CASSLSGAHQPQHF.

The genes are TRBV30 and TRBJ1-2, with a possible D match to TRBD1 (6 bases). The CDR3 totals 14 residues. The germline V gene has CDR1 GTSNPN and CDR2 SVGIG (reference sequence). Trimming removed 1 base at V and 4 bases at J, with 13 bases between. The CDR3 sequence: CAWSESPGAYGYTF. As DNA, the CDR3 is TGTGCCTGGAGTGAATCCCCAGGGGCCTATGGCTACACCTTC.

The chain recombines TRBV11-2 with TRBJ2-3; perhaps TRBD1 as D (5 bases). V lost 4 bases and J 6 bases, leaving 17 bases between the germline ends. The CDR3 loop spans 15 amino acids. The germline V gene has CDR1 SGHAT and CDR2 FQNNGV. The CDR3, as DNA: TGTGCCAGCAGCTCAACAGGTCGCGGAGTGGATACGCAGTATTTT. Translated: CASSSTGRGVDTQYF.

V gene TRBV6-1 combines with J gene TRBJ1-4; 8 bases align to TRBD1. Unmatched junction bases numbered 4, after V lost 0 bases and J lost 7 bases. The CDR3 is 15 amino acids. Per the germline V gene, CDR1 is MNHNS and CDR2 is SASEGT. CDR3 region: CASSEAGRGREKLFF. The CDR3 DNA is TGTGCCAGCAGTGAAGCAGGCAGGGGGCGTGAAAAACTGTTTTTT.

The V gene is TRBV29-1, the J gene TRBJ2-7; D not certain. The CDR3 covers 13 residues. Trimming removed 7 bases at V and 0 bases at J, with 13 bases between. Germline V gives CDR1 SQVTM, CDR2 ANQGSEA. The CDR3 bases are TGCAGCGCCCCGAGTACGGTCTCCTACGAGCAGTACTTC. This gives the protein CSAPSTVSYEQYF.

The chain uses TRBV28 and TRBJ2-5; TRBD2 aligns across 12 bases. V dropped 5 bases and J dropped 2; count of bases not matched to a gene: 3. Germline CDR1 is MDHEN and CDR2 is SYDVKM. CDR3 length: 15 residues. CDR3 sequence reads: CASSKGTSGQETQYF. The CDR3 nucleotides read TGTGCCAGCAGTAAAGGGACTAGCGGGCAAGAGACCCAGTACTTC.

The V and J genes are TRBV28 and TRBJ1-2, with TRBD1 matching 7 bases. V shed 7 bases, J shed 4 bases, and the junction held 12 bases outside the gene matches. CDR1 and CDR2 from the germline V gene are MDHEN and SYDVKM. The CDR3 length is 15 residues. Here the CDR3 DNA reads TGTGCCAGCAACCCCAGAGGACAGGCGACCTATGGCTACACCTTC. Translation: CASNPRGQATYGYTF.

The V and J genes are TRBV28 and TRBJ2-3, with a possible D match to TRBD2 (6 bases). CDR1 is MDHEN and CDR2 is SYDVKM in the germline V gene. The CDR3 runs to 16 residues. The V end lost 5 bases, the J end lost 0 bases, and 15 bases lay between the germline ends. The CDR3 sequence: CASSPYRGISTDTQYF. The CDR3 region has the DNA TGTGCCAGCAGTCCTTACCGGGGGATAAGCACAGATACGCAGTATTTT.

The chain carries TRBV7-6 and TRBJ1-4; possibly TRBD1 for D (6 bases). CDR3 length equals 14 residues. V was cut by 2 bases and J by 6 bases, with 10 bases left in between. The germline gives CDR1 SGHVS, CDR2 FNYEAQ. CDR3 sequence (DNA): TGTGCCAGCAGCTTAATGGGGGCGGATGAAAAACTGTTTTTT. It is translated as CASSLMGADEKLFF.

The chain recombines TRBV5-1 with TRBJ1-2; a weak D match, TRBD1 (5 bases). Germline assignment: CDR1 SGHRS and CDR2 YFSETQ. CDR3 length: 15 residues. V was trimmed by 3 bases and J by 0 bases, leaving 12 bases between them. The CDR3 sequence: CASSSVDSANYGYTF. As DNA, the CDR3 is TGCGCCAGCAGCTCCGTCGACAGCGCTAACTATGGCTACACCTTC.

The CDR3 DNA follows: TGTGCCAGCAGCCTGACAGGGGGATACGAGCAGTACTTC. It yields the protein CASSLTGGYEQYF. The V gene is TRBV12-3 or TRBV12-4, the J gene TRBJ2-7; 9 bases are shared with TRBD1. This CDR3 has 13 amino acids. V gave up 6 bases and J gave up 4 bases; unmatched junction bases: 4.

The chain employs TRBV11-3 and TRBJ2-2; D not resolved. The germline V gene has CDR1 SGHNT and CDR2 YENEEA. V lost 7 bases, J lost 0 bases, and 6 bases lay in between. The CDR3 length is 13 residues. Here the CDR3 reads CASKPANTGELFF. In nucleotides, the CDR3 is TGTGCCAGCAAGCCCGCGAACACCGGGGAGCTGTTTTTT.

The CDR3 DNA reads as TGTGCCAGCAGCAAAGGGGGCCGGAATCCGCCTTCGTCCCTCTATGGCTACACCTTC. It yields the protein CASSKGGRNPPSSLYGYTF. V gene TRBV5-6 combines with J gene TRBJ1-2; 7 bases are a match to TRBD1. V shed 4 bases and J 4 bases; nucleotides not matched to a gene: 22. Germline CDR1 is SGHDT and CDR2 is YYEEEE. The CDR3 covers 19 residues.

The gene calls are TRBV10-3 and TRBJ1-3, with a tentative D call TRBD1 (5 bases). CDR1 and CDR2 from the germline V gene are ENHRY and SYGVKD. There are 14 residues in the CDR3. V lost 4 bases and J lost 0, with 7 bases in between. The CDR3 DNA follows: TGTGCCATCAGTGGTGACAGCTCTGGAAACACCATATATTTT. Translated: CAISGDSSGNTIYF.

The chain employs TRBV5-1 and TRBJ2-2, with 12 bases that match TRBD2. Trimming took 4 bases from V and 9 from J; bases not matched to a gene: 16. CDR1 and CDR2 (germline): SGHRS, YFSETQ. CDR3 length: 18 residues. This chain's CDR3 is CASSLSTSGGQGVWELFF. The CDR3 bases are TGCGCCAGCAGCCTGTCGACTAGCGGGGGCCAGGGAGTCTGGGAGCTGTTTTTT.

This sequence joins TRBV28 and TRBJ2-7, with 11 bases fitting TRBD1. The J segment lost 2 bases and the V segment lost 2 bases, leaving 5 bases of the junction unmatched. CDR1 and CDR2 (germline): MDHEN, SYDVKM. The CDR3 extends over 16 amino acids. CDR3 nucleotide sequence: TGTGCCAGCAGTTTAGATAGGGACAGGGGGACCTACGAGCAGTACTTC. Translating it yields CASSLDRDRGTYEQYF.

The chain employs TRBV13 and TRBJ2-7; 8 bases match TRBD1. In germline, CDR1 is PRHDT, CDR2 FYEKMQ (reference sequence). With 0 bases clipped from V and 3 bases from J, the junction kept 10 bases outside the gene matches. The CDR3 has 17 amino acids. The CDR3 spells CASSLGLFGDRNYEQYF. The DNA of the CDR3 is TGTGCCAGCAGCTTAGGCCTTTTCGGGGACAGGAACTACGAGCAGTACTTC.

The rearrangement links TRBV24-1 to TRBJ2-2; no clear D. Trimming stripped 3 bases from V and 6 bases from J, with 10 bases between. Germline CDR1 and CDR2: KGHDR and SFDVKD. CDR3 length: 14 amino acids. CDR3 residues: CATSDNHRAGELFF. The DNA for the CDR3 is TGTGCCACCAGTGATAACCACAGAGCCGGGGAGCTGTTTTTT.